This T cell receptor beta chain was sequenced during a study of cytotoxic CD8 clonotypes in ibrutinib-treated CLL. In the study overall: After median around six years, approximately 15 stayed in remission, about 12 progressed; responses some 25 partial, 2 complete.

The method was immunoSEQ multiplex PCR; TCRdb's version includes in-frame clones alone and lacks a portion of them. The data hold over 140,000 clones, with approximately 80% observed a single time. V gave up 4 bases and J gave up 8 bases, with 18 bases separating them. The CDR3 has 15 residues. CDR1 is SNHLY, CDR2 FYNNEI, per germline. The rearrangement uses TRBV2 and TRBJ2-1; D gene unclear. This TCR derives from a human donor with chronic lymphocytic leukemia. This material consisted of PBMCs, taken after 36 months of ibrutinib treatment. The CDR3 protein is CASSVWLEIRDEQFF. The CDR3 DNA follows: TGTGCCAGCAGTGTATGGCTGGAGATTAGGGATGAGCAGTTCTTC.